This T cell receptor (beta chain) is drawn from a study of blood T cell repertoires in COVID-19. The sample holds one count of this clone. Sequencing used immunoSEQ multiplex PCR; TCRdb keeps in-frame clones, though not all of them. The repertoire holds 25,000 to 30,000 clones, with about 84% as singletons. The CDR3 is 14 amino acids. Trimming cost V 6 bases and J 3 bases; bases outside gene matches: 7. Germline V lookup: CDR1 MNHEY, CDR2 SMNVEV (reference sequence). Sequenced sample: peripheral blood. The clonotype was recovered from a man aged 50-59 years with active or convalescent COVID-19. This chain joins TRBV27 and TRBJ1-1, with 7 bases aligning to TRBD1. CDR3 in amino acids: CASSAGQAYTEAFF. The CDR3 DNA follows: TGTGCCAGCAGCGCAGGACAGGCGTACACTGAAGCTTTCTTT.